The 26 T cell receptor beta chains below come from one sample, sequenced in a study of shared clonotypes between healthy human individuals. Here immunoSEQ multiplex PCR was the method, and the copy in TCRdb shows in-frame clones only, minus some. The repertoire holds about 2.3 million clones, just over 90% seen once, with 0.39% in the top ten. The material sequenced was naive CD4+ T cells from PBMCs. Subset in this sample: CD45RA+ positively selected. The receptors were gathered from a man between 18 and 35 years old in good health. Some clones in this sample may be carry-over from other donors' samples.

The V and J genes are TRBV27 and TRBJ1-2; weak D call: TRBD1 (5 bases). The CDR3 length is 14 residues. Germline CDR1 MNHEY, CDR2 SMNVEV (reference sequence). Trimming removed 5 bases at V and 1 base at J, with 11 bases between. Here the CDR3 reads CASSAGTVNYGYTF. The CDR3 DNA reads TGTGCCAGCAGTGCAGGGACGGTTAACTATGGCTACACCTTC.

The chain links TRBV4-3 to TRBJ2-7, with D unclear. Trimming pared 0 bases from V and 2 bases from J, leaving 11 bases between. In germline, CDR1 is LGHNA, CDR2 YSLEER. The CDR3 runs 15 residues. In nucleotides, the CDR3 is TGCGCCAGCAGCCAAGAGTACCTGACCGCCTACGAGCAGTACTTC. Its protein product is CASSQEYLTAYEQYF.

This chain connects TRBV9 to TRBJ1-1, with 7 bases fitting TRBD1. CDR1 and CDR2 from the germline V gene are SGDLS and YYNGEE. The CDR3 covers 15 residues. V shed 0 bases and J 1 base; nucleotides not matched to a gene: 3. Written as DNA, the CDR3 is TGTGCCAGCAGCGTAGAGGACAGGCCGAACACTGAAGCTTTCTTT. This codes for CASSVEDRPNTEAFF.

The CDR3 here is CASSPRGVTGELFF. The CDR3 region has the DNA TGTGCCAGCAGCCCCCGCGGGGTTACCGGGGAGCTGTTTTTT. The chain combines TRBV6-6 with TRBJ2-2; a weak D match, TRBD2 (6 bases). V lost 6 bases, J lost 5 bases, and 13 bases lay in between. This CDR3 has 14 residues. From germline, CDR1 is MNHNY and CDR2 SVGAGI (reference sequence).

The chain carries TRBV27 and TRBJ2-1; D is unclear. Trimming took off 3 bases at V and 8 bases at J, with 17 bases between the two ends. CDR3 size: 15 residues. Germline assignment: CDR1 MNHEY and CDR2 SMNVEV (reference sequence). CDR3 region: CASSLYLVRVDEQFF. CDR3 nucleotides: TGTGCCAGCAGTTTGTATCTAGTAAGGGTCGATGAGCAGTTCTTC.

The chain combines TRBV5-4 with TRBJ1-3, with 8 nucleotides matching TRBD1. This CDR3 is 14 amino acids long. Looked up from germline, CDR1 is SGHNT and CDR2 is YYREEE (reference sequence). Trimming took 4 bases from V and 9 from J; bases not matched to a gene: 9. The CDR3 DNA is TGTGCCAGCAGCAAGGAGGACAGGGCCGGCACCATATATTTT. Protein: CASSKEDRAGTIYF.

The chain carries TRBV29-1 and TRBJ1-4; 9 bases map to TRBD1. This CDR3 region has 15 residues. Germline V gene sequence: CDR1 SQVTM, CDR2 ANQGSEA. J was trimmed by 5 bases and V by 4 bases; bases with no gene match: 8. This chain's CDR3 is CSVGVPGQGNEKLFF. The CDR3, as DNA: TGCAGCGTTGGAGTGCCGGGACAGGGAAATGAAAAACTGTTTTTT.

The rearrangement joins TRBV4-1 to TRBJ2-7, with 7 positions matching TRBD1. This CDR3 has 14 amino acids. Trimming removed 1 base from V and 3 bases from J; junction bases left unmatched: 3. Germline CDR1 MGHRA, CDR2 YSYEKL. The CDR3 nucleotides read TGCGCCAGCAGCCAAGCACAGGGGAACTACGAGCAGTACTTC. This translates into CASSQAQGNYEQYF.

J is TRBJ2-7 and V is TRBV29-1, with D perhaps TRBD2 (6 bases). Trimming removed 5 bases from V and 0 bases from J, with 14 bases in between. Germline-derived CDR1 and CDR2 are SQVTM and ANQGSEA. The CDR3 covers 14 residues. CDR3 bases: TGCAGCGTTAACCGGTACGGGAGCTCCTACGAGCAGTACTTC. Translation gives CSVNRYGSSYEQYF.

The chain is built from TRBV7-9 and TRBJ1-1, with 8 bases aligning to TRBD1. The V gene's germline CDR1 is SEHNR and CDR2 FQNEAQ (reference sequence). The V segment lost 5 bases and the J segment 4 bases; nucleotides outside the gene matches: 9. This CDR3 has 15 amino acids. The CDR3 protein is CASSQGQGAVTEAFF. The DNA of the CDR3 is TGTGCCAGCAGCCAAGGGCAGGGGGCCGTCACTGAAGCTTTCTTT.

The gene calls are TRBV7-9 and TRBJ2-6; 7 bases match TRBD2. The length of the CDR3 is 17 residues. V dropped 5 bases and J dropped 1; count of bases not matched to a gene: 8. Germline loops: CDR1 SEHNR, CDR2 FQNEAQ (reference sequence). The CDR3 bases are TGTGCCAGCAGCCAATCCGTCGGGGGGTCTGGGGCCAACGTCCTGACTTTC. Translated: CASSQSVGGSGANVLTF. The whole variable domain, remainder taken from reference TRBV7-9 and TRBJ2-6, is DTGVSQNPRHKITKRGQNVTFRCDPISEHNRLYWYRQTLGQGPEFLTYFQNEAQLEKSRLLSDRFSAERPKGSFSTLEIQRTEQGDSAMYLCASSQSVGGSGANVLTFGAGSRLTVL.

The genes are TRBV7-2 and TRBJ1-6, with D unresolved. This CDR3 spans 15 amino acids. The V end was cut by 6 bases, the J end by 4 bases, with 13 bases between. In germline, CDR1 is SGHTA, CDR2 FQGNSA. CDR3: CASRLRTDYNSPLHF. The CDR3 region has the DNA TGTGCCAGCAGGCTAAGAACAGATTATAATTCACCCCTCCACTTT.

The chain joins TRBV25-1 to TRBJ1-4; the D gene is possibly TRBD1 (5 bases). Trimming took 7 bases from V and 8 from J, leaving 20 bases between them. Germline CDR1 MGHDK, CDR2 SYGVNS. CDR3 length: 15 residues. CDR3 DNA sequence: TGTGCCAGCACCAATTCCGGGACCCTTACCGAAAAACTGTTTTTT. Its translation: CASTNSGTLTEKLFF.

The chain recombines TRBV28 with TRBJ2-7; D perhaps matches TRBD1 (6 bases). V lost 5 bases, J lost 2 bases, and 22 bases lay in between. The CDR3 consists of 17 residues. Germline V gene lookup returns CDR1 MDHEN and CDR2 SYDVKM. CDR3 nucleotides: TGTGCCAGCAGTAACCCCTCTAAGTCCGGGACACCCTACGAGCAGTACTTC. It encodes CASSNPSKSGTPYEQYF. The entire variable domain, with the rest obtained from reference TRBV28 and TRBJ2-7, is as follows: DVKVTQSSRYLVKRTGEKVFLECVQDMDHENMFWYRQDPGLGLRLIYFSYDVKMKEKGDIPEGYSVSREKKERFSLILESASTNQTSMYLCASSNPSKSGTPYEQYFGPGTRLTVT.

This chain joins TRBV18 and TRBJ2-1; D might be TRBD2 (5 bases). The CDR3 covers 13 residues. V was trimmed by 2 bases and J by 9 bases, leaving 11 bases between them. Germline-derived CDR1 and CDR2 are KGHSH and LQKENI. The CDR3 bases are TGTGCCAGCTCACCATCCACTCGGGGTGAGCAGTTCTTC. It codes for CASSPSTRGEQFF.

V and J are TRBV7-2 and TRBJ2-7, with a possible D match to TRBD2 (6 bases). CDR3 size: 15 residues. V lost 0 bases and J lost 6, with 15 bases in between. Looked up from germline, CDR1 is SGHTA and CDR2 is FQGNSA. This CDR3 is CASSLAKSGSLEQYF. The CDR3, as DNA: TGTGCCAGCAGCTTAGCGAAATCCGGGAGTCTCGAGCAGTACTTC.

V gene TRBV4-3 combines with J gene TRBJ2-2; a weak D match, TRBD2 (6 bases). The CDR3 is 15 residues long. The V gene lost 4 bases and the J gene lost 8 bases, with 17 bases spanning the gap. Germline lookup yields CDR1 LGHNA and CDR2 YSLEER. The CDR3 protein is CASSLTRDSGGELFF. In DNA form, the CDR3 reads TGCGCCAGCAGCCTCACCCGGGACTCCGGAGGGGAGCTGTTTTTT.

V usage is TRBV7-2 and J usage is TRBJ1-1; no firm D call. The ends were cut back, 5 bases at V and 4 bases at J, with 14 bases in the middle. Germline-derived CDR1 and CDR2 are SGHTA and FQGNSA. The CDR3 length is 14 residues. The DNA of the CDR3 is TGTGCCAGCAGCCTGCTTGAGGCGATCACTGAAGCTTTCTTT. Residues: CASSLLEAITEAFF.

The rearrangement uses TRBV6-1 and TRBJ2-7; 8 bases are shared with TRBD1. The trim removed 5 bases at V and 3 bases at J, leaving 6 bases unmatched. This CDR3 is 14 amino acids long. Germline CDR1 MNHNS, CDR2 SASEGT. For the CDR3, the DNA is TGTGCCAGCAGTCCAATCGGACAGGGCTACGAGCAGTACTTC. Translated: CASSPIGQGYEQYF.

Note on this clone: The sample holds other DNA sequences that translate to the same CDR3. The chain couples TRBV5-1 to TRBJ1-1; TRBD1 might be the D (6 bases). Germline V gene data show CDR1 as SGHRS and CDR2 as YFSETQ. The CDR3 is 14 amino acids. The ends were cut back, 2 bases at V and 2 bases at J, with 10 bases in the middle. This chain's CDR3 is CASSFGGTNTEAFF. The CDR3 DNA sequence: TGCGCCAGCAGCTTCGGGGGCACTAACACTGAAGCTTTCTTT.

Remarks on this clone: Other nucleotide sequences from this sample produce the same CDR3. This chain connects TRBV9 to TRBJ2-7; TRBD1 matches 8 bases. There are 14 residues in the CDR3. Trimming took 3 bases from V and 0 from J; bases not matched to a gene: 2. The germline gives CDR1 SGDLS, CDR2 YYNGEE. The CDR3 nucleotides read TGTGCCAGCAGCGCCACAGGGGGCTCCTACGAGCAGTACTTC. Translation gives CASSATGGSYEQYF. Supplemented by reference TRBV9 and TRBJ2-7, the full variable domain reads DSGVTQTPKHLITATGQRVTLRCSPRSGDLSVYWYQQSLDQGLQFLIQYYNGEERAKGNILERFSAQQFPDLHSELNLSSLELGDSALYFCASSATGGSYEQYFGPGTRLTVT.

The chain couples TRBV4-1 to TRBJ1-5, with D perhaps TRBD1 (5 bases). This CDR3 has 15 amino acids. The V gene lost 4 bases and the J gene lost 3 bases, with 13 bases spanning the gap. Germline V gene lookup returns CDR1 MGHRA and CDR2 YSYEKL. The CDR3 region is CASSPQGLLNQPQHF. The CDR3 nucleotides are TGCGCCAGCAGCCCCCAGGGACTCCTCAATCAGCCCCAGCATTTT.

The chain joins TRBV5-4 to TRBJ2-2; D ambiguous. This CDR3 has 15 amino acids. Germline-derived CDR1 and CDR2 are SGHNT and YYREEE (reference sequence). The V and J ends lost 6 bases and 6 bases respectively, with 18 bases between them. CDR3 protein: CASNDRTDAPGELFF. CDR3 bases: TGTGCCAGCAACGACCGGACCGATGCTCCCGGGGAGCTGTTTTTT. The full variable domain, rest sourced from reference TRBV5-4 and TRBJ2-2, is ETGVTQSPTHLIKTRGQQVTLRCSSQSGHNTVSWYQQALGQGPQFIFQYYREEENGRGNFPPRFSGLQFPNYSSELNVNALELDDSALYLCASNDRTDAPGELFFGEGSRLTVL.

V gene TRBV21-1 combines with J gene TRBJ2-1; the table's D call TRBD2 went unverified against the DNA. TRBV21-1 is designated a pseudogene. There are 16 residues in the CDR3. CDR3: CASSPLRKTSFNEQFF. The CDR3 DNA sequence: TGTGCCAGCAGCCCCCTTAGAAAAACTAGTTTCAATGAGCAGTTCTTC.

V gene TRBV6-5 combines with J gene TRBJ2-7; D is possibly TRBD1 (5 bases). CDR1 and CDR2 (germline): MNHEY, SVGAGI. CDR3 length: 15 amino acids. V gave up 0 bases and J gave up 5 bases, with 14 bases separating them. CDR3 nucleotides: TGTGCCAGCAGTTACTCGCCTCAGGGTGGCCACGAGCAGTACTTC. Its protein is CASSYSPQGGHEQYF.

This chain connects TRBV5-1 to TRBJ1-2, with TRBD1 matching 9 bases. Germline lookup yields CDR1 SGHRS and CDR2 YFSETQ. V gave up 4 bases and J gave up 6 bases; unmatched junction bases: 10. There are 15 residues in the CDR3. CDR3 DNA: TGCGCCAGCAGCAGGGGGACAGGGACCACTAATGGCTACACCTTC. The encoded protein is CASSRGTGTTNGYTF.